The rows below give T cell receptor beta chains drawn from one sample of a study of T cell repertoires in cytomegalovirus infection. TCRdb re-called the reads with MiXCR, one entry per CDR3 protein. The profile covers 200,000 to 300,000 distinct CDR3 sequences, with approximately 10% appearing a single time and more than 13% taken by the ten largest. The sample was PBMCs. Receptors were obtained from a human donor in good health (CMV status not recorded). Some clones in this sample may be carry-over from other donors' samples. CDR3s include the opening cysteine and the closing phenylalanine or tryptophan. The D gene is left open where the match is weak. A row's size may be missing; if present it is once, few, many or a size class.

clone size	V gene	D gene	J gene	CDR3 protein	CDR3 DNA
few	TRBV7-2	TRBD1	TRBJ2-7	CASSFRLTGSSYEQYF	TGTGCCAGCAGCTTCCGTTTGACAGGGAGTTCCTACGAGCAGTACTTC
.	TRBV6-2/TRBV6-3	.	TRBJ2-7	CASNTRDSPSYEQYF	TGTGCCAGCAACACTAGGGACTCACCCTCCTACGAGCAGTACTTC
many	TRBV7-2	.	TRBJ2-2	CASTSAGGSNTGELFF	TGTGCCAGCACCTCAGCAGGGGGGTCGAACACCGGGGAGCTGTTTTTT
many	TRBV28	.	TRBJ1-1	CASRNLGRTSTEAFF	TGTGCCAGCCGGAACTTGGGCCGGACCTCCACTGAAGCTTTCTTT
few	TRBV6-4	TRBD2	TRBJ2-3	CASSSGGLTDTQYF	TGTGCCAGCAGCAGCGGGGGACTCACAGATACGCAGTATTTT
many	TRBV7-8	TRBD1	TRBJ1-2	CASSYDGQGLGGYTF	TGTGCCAGCAGCTACGATGGACAGGGCCTGGGCGGCTACACCTTC
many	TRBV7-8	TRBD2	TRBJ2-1	CASSSASGGHNEQFF	TGTGCCAGCAGCTCCGCTAGCGGGGGGCACAATGAGCAGTTCTTC
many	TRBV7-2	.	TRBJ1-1	CASSRMGQFEAFF	TGTGCCAGCAGCCGGATGGGGCAGTTCGAAGCTTTCTTT
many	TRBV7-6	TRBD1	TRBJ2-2	CASSPQTGGNGELFF	TGTGCCAGCAGCCCTCAGACAGGGGGCAACGGGGAGCTGTTTTTT
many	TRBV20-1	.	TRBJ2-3	CSAEPGSQYF	TGCAGTGCTGAGCCTGGATCGCAGTATTTT
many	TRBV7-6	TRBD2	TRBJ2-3	CASSSPTSGLSTDTQYF	TGTGCCAGCAGCTCACCAACTAGCGGATTAAGCACAGATACGCAGTATTTT
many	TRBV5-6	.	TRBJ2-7	CASSLAPAPTAGSSYEQYF	TGTGCCAGCAGCTTGGCCCCAGCCCCTACTGCTGGAAGCTCCTACGAGCAGTACTTC
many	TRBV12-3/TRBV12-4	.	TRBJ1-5	CASSFWQGGMDNQPQHF	TGTGCCAGCAGTTTTTGGCAGGGCGGTATGGACAATCAGCCCCAGCATTTT
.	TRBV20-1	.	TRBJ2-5	CSAQRPYQETQYF	TGCAGTGCCCAAAGACCGTACCAAGAGACCCAGTACTTC
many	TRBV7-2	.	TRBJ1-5	CASSSHSGNQPQHF	TGTGCCAGCAGCTCCCACAGTGGCAATCAGCCCCAGCATTTT
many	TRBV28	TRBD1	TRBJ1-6	CASSHKQGWNSPLHF	TGTGCCAGCAGCCATAAACAGGGGTGGAATTCACCCCTCCACTTT
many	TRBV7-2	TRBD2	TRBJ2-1	CASSVETSGSSYNEQFF	TGTGCCAGCAGCGTAGAGACTAGCGGGAGTTCCTACAATGAGCAGTTCTTC
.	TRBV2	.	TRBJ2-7	CASRGGLGSSYEQYF	TGTGCCAGCAGGGGAGGATTGGGAAGCTCCTACGAGCAGTACTTC
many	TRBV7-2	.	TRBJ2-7	CASSLAGGLTYEQYF	TGTGCCAGCAGCTTAGCGGGGGGGCTGACCTACGAGCAGTACTTC
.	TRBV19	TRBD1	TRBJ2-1	CASSPLDRGLIRDEQFF	TGTGCCAGTAGTCCACTCGACAGGGGATTGATTCGCGATGAGCAGTTCTTC
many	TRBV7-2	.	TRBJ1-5	CASSSDSFRNQPQHF	TGTGCCAGCAGCTCAGACAGCTTTCGCAATCAGCCCCAGCATTTT
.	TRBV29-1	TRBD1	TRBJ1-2	CSASGGPNYGYTF	TGCAGCGCCTCAGGGGGTCCTAACTATGGCTACACCTTC
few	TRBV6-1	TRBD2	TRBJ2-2	CASSVTSGSTGELFF	TGTGCCAGCAGTGTGACTAGCGGGAGTACCGGGGAGCTGTTTTTT
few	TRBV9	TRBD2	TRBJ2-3	CASSALAESEDTQYF	TGTGCCAGCAGCGCTCTAGCGGAATCTGAGGATACGCAGTATTTT
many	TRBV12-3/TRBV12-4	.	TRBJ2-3	CASSLFWENTDTQYF	TGTGCCAGCAGTTTATTTTGGGAGAACACAGATACGCAGTATTTT
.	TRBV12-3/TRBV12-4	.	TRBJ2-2	CASSLPPGNTGELFF	TGTGCCAGCAGTTTACCCCCAGGGAACACCGGGGAGCTGTTTTTT
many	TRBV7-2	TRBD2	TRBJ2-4	CASSPGLAENIQYF	TGTGCCAGCAGCCCGGGACTAGCGGAAAACATTCAGTACTTC